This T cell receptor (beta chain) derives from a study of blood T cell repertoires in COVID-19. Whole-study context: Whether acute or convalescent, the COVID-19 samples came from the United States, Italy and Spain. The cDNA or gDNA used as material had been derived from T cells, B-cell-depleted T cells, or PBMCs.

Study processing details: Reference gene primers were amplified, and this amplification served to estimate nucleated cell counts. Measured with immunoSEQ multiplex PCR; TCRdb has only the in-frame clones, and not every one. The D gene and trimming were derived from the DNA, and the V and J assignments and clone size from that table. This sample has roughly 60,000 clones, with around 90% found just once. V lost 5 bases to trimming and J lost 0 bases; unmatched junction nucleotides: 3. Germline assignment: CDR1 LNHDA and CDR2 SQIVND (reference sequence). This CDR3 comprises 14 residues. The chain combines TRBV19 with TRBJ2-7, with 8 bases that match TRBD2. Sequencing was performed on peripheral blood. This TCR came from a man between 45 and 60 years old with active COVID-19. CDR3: CASSAGGGSYEQYF. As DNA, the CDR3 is TGTGCCAGTAGTGCCGGGGGGGGCTCCTACGAGCAGTACTTC.